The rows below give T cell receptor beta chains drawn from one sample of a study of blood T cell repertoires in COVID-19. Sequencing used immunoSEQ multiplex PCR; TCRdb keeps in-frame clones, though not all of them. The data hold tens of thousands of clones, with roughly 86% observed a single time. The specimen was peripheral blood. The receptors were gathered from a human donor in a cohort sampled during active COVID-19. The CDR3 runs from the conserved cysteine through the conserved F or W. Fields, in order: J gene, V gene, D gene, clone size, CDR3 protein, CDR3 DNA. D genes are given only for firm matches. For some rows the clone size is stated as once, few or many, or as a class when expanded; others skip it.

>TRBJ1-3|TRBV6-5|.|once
CASSYSVRGSGNTIYF
TGTGCCAGCAGTTACTCGGTCAGGGGCTCTGGAAACACCATATATTTT
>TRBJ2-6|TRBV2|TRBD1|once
CASRPPGTGGPNVLTF
TGTGCCAGCAGACCTCCCGGGACAGGGGGTCCCAACGTCCTGACTTTC
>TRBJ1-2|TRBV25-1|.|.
CASSSQRGGNSNYYGYTF
TGTGCCAGCAGTTCCCAAAGGGGGGGAAATTCGAATTATTATGGCTACACCTTC
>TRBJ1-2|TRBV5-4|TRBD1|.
CASSLDRDYGYTF
TGTGCCAGCAGCCTAGACAGGGACTATGGCTACACCTTC
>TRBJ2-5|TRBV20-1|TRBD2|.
CSASDRGLAGQETQYF
TGCAGTGCTAGTGATAGAGGACTAGCGGGCCAAGAGACCCAGTACTTC
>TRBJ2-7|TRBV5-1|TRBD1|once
CASSPRSTGTPGEQYF
TGCGCCAGCAGCCCCCGCTCGACAGGGACCCCCGGCGAGCAGTACTTC
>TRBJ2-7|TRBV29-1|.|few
CSAEGGGNSYEQYF
TGCAGCGCCGAGGGGGGGGGCAACTCCTACGAGCAGTACTTC
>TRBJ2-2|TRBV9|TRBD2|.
CASSVGLGGLAGNTGELFF
TGTGCCAGCAGCGTAGGCCTAGGGGGACTAGCGGGGAACACCGGGGAGCTGTTTTTT
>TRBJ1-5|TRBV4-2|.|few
CASSQDRQSNQPQHF
TGTGCCAGCAGCCAGGATAGACAGAGCAATCAGCCCCAGCATTTT
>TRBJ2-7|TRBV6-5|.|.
CASTRVYEQYF
TGTGCCAGCACCAGGGTATACGAGCAGTACTTC
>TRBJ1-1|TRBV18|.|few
CASSADKNTEAFF
TGTGCCAGCTCTGCGGACAAGAACACTGAAGCTTTCTTT
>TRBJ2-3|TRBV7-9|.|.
CASSLALDTQYF
TGTGCCAGCAGCTTAGCCTTAGATACGCAGTATTTT
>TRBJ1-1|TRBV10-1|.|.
CASSESGRVDTEAFF
TGCGCCAGCAGTGAGTCGGGCAGGGTGGACACTGAAGCTTTCTTT
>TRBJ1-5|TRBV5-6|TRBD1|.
CASSSNTGTGTLPQHF
TGTGCCAGCAGCTCGAACACCGGGACAGGGACCTTGCCCCAGCATTTT
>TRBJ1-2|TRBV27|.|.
CASTRTLSRNYGYTF
TGTGCCAGCACCAGGACACTTTCAAGAAACTATGGCTACACCTTC
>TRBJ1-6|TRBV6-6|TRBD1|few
CASSTPPTGGYSPLHF
TGTGCCAGCAGTACTCCGCCGACAGGGGGTTATTCACCCCTCCACTTT
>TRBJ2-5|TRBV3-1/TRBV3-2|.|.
CASSHSVQGQETQYF
TGTGCCAGCAGCCATTCGGTGCAGGGCCAAGAGACCCAGTACTTC
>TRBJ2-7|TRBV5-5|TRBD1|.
CASTRQGESYEQYF
TGTGCCAGCACCAGACAGGGGGAATCCTACGAGCAGTACTTC
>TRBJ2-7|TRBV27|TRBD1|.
CASSLNFPHRGEQYF
TGTGCCAGCAGCTTGAATTTTCCCCACAGGGGCGAGCAGTACTTC
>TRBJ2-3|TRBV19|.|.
CASRVAEGSTDTQYF
TGTGCCAGTAGGGTAGCGGAGGGGAGCACAGATACGCAGTATTTT
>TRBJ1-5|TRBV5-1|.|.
CASSPGRGEQPQHF
TGCGCCAGCAGCCCGGGCCGCGGGGAACAGCCCCAGCATTTT
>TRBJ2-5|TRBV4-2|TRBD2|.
CASSQEVGTSGRTTSETQYF
TGTGCCAGCAGCCAAGAAGTGGGGACTAGCGGACGTACGACCTCGGAGACCCAGTACTTC
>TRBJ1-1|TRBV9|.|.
CASSRAPNTEAFF
TGTGCCAGCAGCCGAGCACCAAACACTGAAGCTTTCTTT
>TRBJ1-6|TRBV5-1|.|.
CASSHQGGGESPLHF
TGCGCCAGCAGCCACCAAGGGGGGGGCGAATCACCCCTCCACTTT
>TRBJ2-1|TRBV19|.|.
CASSGGRPRVTNNEQFF
TGTGCCAGTAGTGGGGGCCGGCCAAGAGTCACCAACAATGAGCAGTTCTTC
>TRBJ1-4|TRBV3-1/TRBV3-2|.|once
CASSQGREKLFF
TGTGCCAGCAGCCAAGGGAGGGAAAAACTGTTTTTT
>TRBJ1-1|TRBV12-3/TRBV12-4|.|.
CASSFRGGAEAFF
TGTGCCAGCAGTTTTAGGGGGGGAGCTGAAGCTTTCTTT
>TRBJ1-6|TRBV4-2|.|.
CASSQGQGGNSPLHF
TGTGCCAGCAGCCAAGGGCAGGGAGGTAATTCACCCCTCCACTTT
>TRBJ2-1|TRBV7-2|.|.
CASSDRLVGLTAVF
TGTGCCAGCAGCGACCGGCTAGTGGGACTGACGGCTGTCTTC
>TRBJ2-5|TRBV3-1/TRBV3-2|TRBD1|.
CASSHAGGAETQYF
TGTGCCAGCAGCCATGCAGGGGGCGCCGAGACCCAGTACTTC
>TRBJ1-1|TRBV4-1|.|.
CASSQVGGDYTEAFF
TGCGCCAGCAGCCAAGTCGGAGGGGATTACACTGAAGCTTTCTTT
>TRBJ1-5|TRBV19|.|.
CASSKEGRLSSEPQHF
TGTGCCAGTAGTAAGGAGGGCAGGCTCAGCTCGGAGCCCCAGCATTTT
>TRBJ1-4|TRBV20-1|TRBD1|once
CSASPDRPHNEKLFF
TGCAGTGCTAGTCCGGACAGGCCCCATAATGAAAAACTGTTTTTT
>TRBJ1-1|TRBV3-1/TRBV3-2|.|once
CASSQDGRKTEAFF
TGTGCCAGCAGCCAAGACGGCAGGAAGACTGAAGCTTTCTTT
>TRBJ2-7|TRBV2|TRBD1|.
CASSEVGTGGLENF
TGTGCCAGCAGTGAAGTTGGGACAGGGGGCTTGGAGAACTTC
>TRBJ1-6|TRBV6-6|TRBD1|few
CATDRDRTNSPLHF
TGTGCCACCGATCGGGACAGAACAAATTCACCCCTCCACTTT
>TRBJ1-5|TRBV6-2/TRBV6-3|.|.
CASSYKVGGLTQPQHF
TGTGCCAGCAGTTACAAAGTAGGAGGGCTTACCCAGCCCCAGCATTTT
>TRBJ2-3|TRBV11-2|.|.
CASSLGTADTQYF
TGTGCCAGCAGCTTAGGGACAGCAGATACGCAGTATTTT
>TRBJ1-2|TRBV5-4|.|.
CASSLNSNTDYGYTF
TGTGCCAGCAGCTTGAACAGCAATACAGACTATGGCTACACCTTC
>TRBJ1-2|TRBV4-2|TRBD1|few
CASSPGGQGVNGYTF
TGTGCCAGCAGCCCAGGGGGACAGGGAGTAAATGGCTACACCTTC
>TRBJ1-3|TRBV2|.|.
CASSEAYRNTIYF
TGTGCCAGCAGTGAAGCGTACAGAAACACCATATATTTT
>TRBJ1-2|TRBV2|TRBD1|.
CASRTGEGYTF
TGTGCCAGCAGGACAGGGGAAGGCTACACCTTC
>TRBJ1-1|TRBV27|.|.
CASSFPGGTEAFF
TGTGCCAGCAGTTTTCCGGGGGGGACTGAAGCTTTCTTT
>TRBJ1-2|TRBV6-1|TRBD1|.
CASSDTGGRYGYTF
TGTGCCAGCAGTGACACAGGGGGGAGATATGGCTACACCTTC
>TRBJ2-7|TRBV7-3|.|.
CASSPPLVSLQQYF
TGTGCCAGCAGCCCTCCCCTTGTGAGTTTGCAGCAGTACTTC
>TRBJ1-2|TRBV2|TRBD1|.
CASSWDRNYGYTF
TGTGCCAGCAGTTGGGACAGAAACTATGGCTACACCTTC
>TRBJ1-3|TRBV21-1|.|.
CASSKGGGADTIYF
TGTGCCAGCAGCAAAGGTGGAGGGGCCGACACCATATATTTT
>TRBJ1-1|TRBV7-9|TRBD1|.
CASSRDRGNTEAFF
TGTGCCAGCAGCCGAGACAGGGGAAACACTGAAGCTTTCTTT
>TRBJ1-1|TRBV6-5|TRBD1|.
CASSTRWQGGTEAFF
TGTGCCAGCAGTACGCGGTGGCAGGGGGGCACTGAAGCTTTCTTT
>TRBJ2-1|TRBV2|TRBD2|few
CASTETSGVYNEQFF
TGTGCCAGCACCGAGACTAGCGGGGTCTACAATGAGCAGTTCTTC
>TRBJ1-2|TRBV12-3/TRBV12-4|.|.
CASSSSLGYTF
TGTGCCAGCAGCTCCTCCCTTGGCTACACCTTC
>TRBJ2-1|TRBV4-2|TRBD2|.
CASSASLSGASYNEQFF
TGTGCCAGCAGCGCCAGCCTTAGCGGGGCCTCCTACAATGAGCAGTTCTTC
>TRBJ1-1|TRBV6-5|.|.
CASSYSSLNTEAFF
TGTGCCAGCAGTTACTCGAGTCTGAACACTGAAGCTTTCTTT
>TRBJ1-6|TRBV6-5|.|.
CASSYSRGASPLHF
TGTGCCAGCAGTTACTCCAGGGGTGCTTCACCCCTCCACTTT
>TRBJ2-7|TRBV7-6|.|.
CARGARPPPSSYEQYF
TGTGCCAGAGGGGCCCGTCCTCCACCTAGCTCCTACGAGCAGTACTTC
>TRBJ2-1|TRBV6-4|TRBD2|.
CASRDLAGAHNEQFF
TGTGCCAGCAGAGACCTAGCGGGGGCACACAATGAGCAGTTCTTC
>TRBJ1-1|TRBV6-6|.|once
CASSYGQLNTEAFF
TGTGCCAGCAGTTACGGGCAGCTGAACACTGAAGCTTTCTTT